A single T cell receptor beta chain is shown here with its context. Ages ranged from about 18 to 89 years, with residence in 24 US areas. The data originate from a study of blood T cell repertoires in COVID-19. As for the study in general: Sources were T cells, B-cell-depleted T cells, or PBMCs; the material itself was cDNA or gDNA.

TCRdb keeps only in-frame clones here, not all; method: immunoSEQ multiplex PCR. Of hundreds of thousands of clones in the sample, about 85% were seen once. This CDR3 is 13 amino acids long. CDR1 and CDR2 from the germline V gene are SNHLY and FYNNEI. Trimming left V 7 bases short and J 0 bases short, with 7 bases between. This receptor was taken from a woman aged 25 to 45 with acute COVID-19. The chain has TRBV2 and TRBJ1-3; D gene unclear. The sample taken for sequencing was PBMCs or T cells enriched from blood (not recorded which). In DNA, the CDR3 is TGTGCCAGCACGGGGATCTCTGGAAACACCATATATTTT. Its translation is CASTGISGNTIYF.